The clone carrying this TCR beta chain is a singleton in its sample. Its specificity is unknown. This record comes from a study of cytomegalovirus exposure and HLA in healthy donors. Whole-study results and caveats: Accounts indicate the classifier identified cytomegalovirus status with strong specificity and sensitivity. Exclusion as indistinguishable affected some V segments, including TRBV6-2 and TRBV6-3.

PCR amplification relied on 60 Vbeta primers (plus 13 Jbeta primers). TCRdb's copy holds only in-frame clones and misses some; the assay was immunoSEQ multiplex PCR. The repertoire holds about 90,000 clones, with 84% as singletons. V lost 5 bases to trimming and J lost 6 bases; unmatched junction nucleotides: 4. The CDR3 has 12 amino acids. Looked up from germline, CDR1 is SGDLS and CDR2 is YYNGEE. The rearrangement links TRBV9 to TRBJ1-2, with 7 bases aligning to TRBD1. Sequencing was carried out using PBMCs. The sequence was collected from a man between 18 and 29 years old in good health and CMV-seronegative. DNA for the CDR3: TGTGCCAGCAGGACAGGGAGTCATGGCTACACCTTC. Protein product: CASRTGSHGYTF. Using reference TRBV9 and TRBJ1-2 for the parts outside the CDR3, the full variable domain is DSGVTQTPKHLITATGQRVTLRCSPRSGDLSVYWYQQSLDQGLQFLIQYYNGEERAKGNILERFSAQQFPDLHSELNLSSLELGDSALYFCASRTGSHGYTFGSGTRLTVV.